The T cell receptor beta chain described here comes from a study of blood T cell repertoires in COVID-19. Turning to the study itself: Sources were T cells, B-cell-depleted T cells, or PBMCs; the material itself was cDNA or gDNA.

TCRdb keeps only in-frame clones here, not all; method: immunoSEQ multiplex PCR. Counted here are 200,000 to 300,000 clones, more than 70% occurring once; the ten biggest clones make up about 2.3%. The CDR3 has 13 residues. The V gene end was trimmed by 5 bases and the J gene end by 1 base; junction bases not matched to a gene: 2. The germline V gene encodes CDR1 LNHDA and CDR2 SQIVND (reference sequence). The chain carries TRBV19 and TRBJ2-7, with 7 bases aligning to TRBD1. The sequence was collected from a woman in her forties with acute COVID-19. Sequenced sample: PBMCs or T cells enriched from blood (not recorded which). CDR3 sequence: CASSVGQSYEQYF. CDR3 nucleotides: TGTGCCAGTAGTGTGGGACAGTCCTACGAGCAGTACTTC.